These T cell receptor beta chains were read from a single sample in a study of control samples from healthy donors and cancer patients. The protocol was immunoSEQ multiplex PCR, while the TCRdb copy is restricted to in-frame clones and leaves out a portion. This sample carries 130,000 or so clones, approximately 89% of them seen once, and the ten largest clones take about 7.9%. Specimen: PBMCs. These receptor sequences come from a man aged 45-65 years with head and neck cancer. Both conserved end residues are part of each CDR3. The order of the fields is D gene, V gene, clone size, J gene, CDR3 DNA, CDR3 protein. D genes are given only for firm matches. Only some rows state a clone size, as once, few, many or a class for expanded clones.

NA,TRBV5-5,NA,TRBJ1-5,TGTGCCAGCAGCCCTTCAGGGTCGGGTCAGCCCCAGCATTTT,CASSPSGSGQPQHF
NA,TRBV2,NA,TRBJ1-1,TGTGCCAGCAGTGTAAACCCCGCCCGGAACACTGAAGCTTTCTTT,CASSVNPARNTEAFF
TRBD2,TRBV6-4,NA,TRBJ2-1,TGTGCCAGCAGTGACTCGTTGGCTAGCGGGAGTAATAGGGAGCAGTTCTTC,CASSDSLASGSNREQFF
NA,TRBV6-5,NA,TRBJ1-1,TGTGCCAGCAGTTACTCGGCGGGGACTGAAGCTTTCTTT,CASSYSAGTEAFF
NA,TRBV28,NA,TRBJ2-7,TGTGCCAGCAGTTTACTTGGGAGTCCCGAGCAGTACTTC,CASSLLGSPEQYF
NA,TRBV19,NA,TRBJ2-7,TGTGCCAGTAGTATAGGCACTAGGGGATTGAACGAGCAGTACTTC,CASSIGTRGLNEQYF
TRBD2,TRBV3-1/TRBV3-2,NA,TRBJ2-5,TGTGCCAGCAGCCCGGGGAGCGGGAGATCCGAGACCCAGTACTTC,CASSPGSGRSETQYF
NA,TRBV6-5,NA,TRBJ2-5,TGTGCCAGCAGTTACGGACGGGGAAGAGGGGAGACCCAGTACTTC,CASSYGRGRGETQYF
NA,TRBV27,NA,TRBJ1-2,TGTGCCAGCAGTTTGGCGCTCGACGCGGGGGGCTACACCTTC,CASSLALDAGGYTF
TRBD2,TRBV2,NA,TRBJ2-1,TGTGCCAGCGATTCTAGCGGGAGCTCCTACAATGAGCAGTTCTTC,CASDSSGSSYNEQFF
NA,TRBV10-2,NA,TRBJ1-5,TGCGCCAGCAGTGAGCTAGATTGGGAAAATAGCAATCAGCCCCAGCATTTT,CASSELDWENSNQPQHF
TRBD1,TRBV28,NA,TRBJ1-2,TGTGCCAGCAGTTCCCGCCGCACAGGGGGGCCGGGGTATGGCTACACCTTC,CASSSRRTGGPGYGYTF
TRBD2,TRBV29-1,NA,TRBJ2-1,TGCAGCGCTCGGACTAGCGGGATTACTGAGCAGTTCTTC,CSARTSGITEQFF
NA,TRBV9,NA,TRBJ1-3,TGTGCCAGCAGCGTAGGAGGGTCCTACTCTGGAAACACCATATATTTT,CASSVGGSYSGNTIYF
TRBD1,TRBV9,NA,TRBJ1-3,TGTGCCAGCAGCGTCAGGGGGACTAGTTCTGGAAACACCATATATTTT,CASSVRGTSSGNTIYF
NA,TRBV7-9,once,TRBJ2-3,TGTGCCAGCAGCTTACTTGGGCTAATGGATACGCAGTATTTT,CASSLLGLMDTQYF